A single sample is the source of the 8 T cell receptor beta chains below, sequenced in a study of cytomegalovirus exposure and HLA in healthy donors. TCRdb's table, derived via immunoSEQ multiplex PCR, lists solely in-frame clones and lacks some. Here the sample spans around 230,000 clones, around 87% being singletons. The source material was PBMCs. The receptors shown here come from a woman between 25 and 40 years old in good health and CMV-seropositive.

V usage is TRBV11-3 and J usage is TRBJ2-1; D unresolved. Trimming pared 0 bases from V and 2 bases from J, leaving 5 bases between. The CDR3 is made up of 14 amino acids. Per the germline V gene, CDR1 is SGHNT and CDR2 is YENEEA. The DNA for the CDR3 is TGTGCCAGCAGCTTAGACAGTGCCTACAATGAGCAGTTCTTC. Translated: CASSLDSAYNEQFF.

The rearrangement joins TRBV19 to TRBJ2-1; tentatively, D is TRBD2 (7 bases). Between the trimmed V and J ends, which lost 9 bases and 5 bases, there was a span of 20 bases. This CDR3 spans 15 amino acids. Germline CDR1 reads LNHDA; CDR2 reads SQIVND (reference sequence). CDR3 nucleotide sequence: TGTGCCAGCCAGATTAGGGGGACTACCGACAATGAGCAGTTCTTC. This sequence encodes CASQIRGTTDNEQFF.

This chain uses TRBV2 with TRBJ1-2; TRBD1 matches 8 bases. This CDR3 is built from 15 residues. Germline V CDR1 and CDR2: SNHLY, FYNNEI. V gave up 3 bases and J gave up 0 bases; unmatched junction bases: 3. The CDR3 loop reads CASSDWTGTNYGYTF. CDR3 coding DNA: TGTGCCAGCAGTGATTGGACAGGGACTAACTATGGCTACACCTTC.

The gene calls are TRBV11-1 and TRBJ1-4; D call uncertain. Germline V CDR1 and CDR2: SGHAT, FQDESV (reference sequence). The CDR3 contains 15 residues. Between the trimmed V and J ends, which lost 5 bases and 1 base, there was a span of 11 bases. CDR3 nucleotide sequence: TGTGCCAGCAGCCAAAGGACTGGAACTAATGAAAAACTGTTTTTT. The encoded protein is CASSQRTGTNEKLFF.

The chain has TRBV28 and TRBJ1-1; D ambiguous. V gave up 3 bases and J gave up 0 bases, with 11 bases separating them. Germline CDR1 is MDHEN and CDR2 is SYDVKM. The CDR3 runs to 15 residues. The CDR3 region is CASSFPRGVNTEAFF. Written as DNA, the CDR3 is TGTGCCAGCAGTTTTCCCCGTGGAGTGAACACTGAAGCTTTCTTT. Looking up the rest from reference TRBV28 and TRBJ1-1 gives the full variable domain: DVKVTQSSRYLVKRTGEKVFLECVQDMDHENMFWYRQDPGLGLRLIYFSYDVKMKEKGDIPEGYSVSREKKERFSLILESASTNQTSMYLCASSFPRGVNTEAFFGQGTRLTVV.

The table lists this clone with a count of one. The chain recombines TRBV6-1 with TRBJ1-5; maybe TRBD1 (5 bases). V shed 6 bases and J shed 4 bases, with 10 bases lying between them. Germline CDR1 reads MNHNS; CDR2 reads SASEGT. This CDR3 comprises 13 residues. This CDR3 is CASRGLTNQPQHF. The CDR3 DNA is TGTGCCAGCAGGGGGCTCACAAATCAGCCCCAGCATTTT.

The chain uses TRBV30 and TRBJ1-2, with TRBD1 matching 7 bases. The length of the CDR3 is 15 residues. Germline V gives CDR1 GTSNPN, CDR2 SVGIG (reference sequence). The junction had 5 bases not matched to a gene; V was cut back by 1 base and J by 0 bases. The CDR3 region is CAWSAEGQTNYGYTF. The CDR3 nucleotides read TGTGCCTGGAGTGCAGAGGGACAGACTAACTATGGCTACACCTTC.

This chain uses TRBV6-1 with TRBJ2-7; TRBD2 is a possible D gene (6 bases). CDR3 length equals 15 residues. V was cut by 1 base and J by 4 bases, with 14 bases left in between. Germline CDR1 and CDR2: MNHNS and SASEGT. DNA for the CDR3: TGTGCCAGCAGTGAAGTACCGGGGGAGGTGTACGAGCAGTACTTC. This sequence encodes CASSEVPGEVYEQYF.